The rows below give T cell receptor beta chains drawn from one sample of a study of beta chain features in type 1 diabetes. Libraries were prepared by immunoSEQ multiplex PCR; TCRdb keeps only in-frame clonotypes and omits some of them. The table records roughly 15,000 clones, more than 70% of them present only once. Sequencing used stem cell memory CD4+ T cells from blood. The source of these receptors is a woman aged 18-29 years with type 1 diabetes. CDR3s include the opening cysteine and the closing phenylalanine or tryptophan. D genes are given only for firm matches. The size of a clone is reported for some rows only, either as once, few or many, or as a class for expanded clones.

size: NA; J: TRBJ2-3; D: TRBD1; V: TRBV10-3; DNA: TGTGCCATCACCCCGGGACAGGATGGGCGTACGCAGTATTTT; CDR3: CAITPGQDGRTQYF
size: once; J: TRBJ1-5; D: NA; V: TRBV7-3; DNA: TGTGCCAGCAGCCTCGACGGACATAGCAATCAGCCCCAGCATTTT; CDR3: CASSLDGHSNQPQHF
size: NA; J: TRBJ1-2; D: NA; V: TRBV6-6; DNA: TGTGCCAGCAGTTACGAGGACATCTATGGCTACACCTTC; CDR3: CASSYEDIYGYTF
size: NA; J: TRBJ2-1; D: NA; V: TRBV7-9; DNA: TGTGCCAGCAGCTTAGGTTGGTCGGATGAGCAGTTCTTC; CDR3: CASSLGWSDEQFF
size: NA; J: TRBJ2-7; D: TRBD1; V: TRBV5-1; DNA: TGCGCCAGCACCAACAGGACAGGGAGCTCCTACGAGCAGTACTTC; CDR3: CASTNRTGSSYEQYF
size: few; J: TRBJ2-3; D: NA; V: TRBV5-4; DNA: TGTGCCAGCAGCCGCCGCGAAGATACGCAGTATTTT; CDR3: CASSRREDTQYF
size: once; J: TRBJ2-4; D: TRBD1; V: TRBV27; DNA: TGTGCCAGCAGTAAGGACAGGGGTGTTAACATTCAGTACTTC; CDR3: CASSKDRGVNIQYF
size: NA; J: TRBJ1-2; D: TRBD1; V: TRBV7-9; DNA: TGTGCCAGCAGCTCTGGGACAGACTATGGCTACACCTTC; CDR3: CASSSGTDYGYTF
size: NA; J: TRBJ1-2; D: NA; V: TRBV7-8; DNA: TGTGCCAGCAGCTTAGGAGTGTCCGGGGATGGCTACACCTTC; CDR3: CASSLGVSGDGYTF
size: NA; J: TRBJ1-4; D: NA; V: TRBV27; DNA: TGTGCCAGCAGTTTTGCGGACAGCCAAAAACTGTTTTTT; CDR3: CASSFADSQKLFF
size: NA; J: TRBJ1-2; D: TRBD1; V: TRBV7-2; DNA: TGTGCCAGCAGCCCCAACGGGCAGGGGGCGCTAGGCTACACCTTC; CDR3: CASSPNGQGALGYTF
size: few; J: TRBJ2-1; D: NA; V: TRBV30; DNA: TGTGCCTGGAACGCAGGGTTCGGTGAGCAGTTCTTC; CDR3: CAWNAGFGEQFF
size: NA; J: TRBJ1-2; D: NA; V: TRBV2; DNA: TGTGCCAGCAGGAGGACAGACAACTATGGCTACACCTTC; CDR3: CASRRTDNYGYTF
size: NA; J: TRBJ2-7; D: TRBD1; V: TRBV19; DNA: TGTGCCAGTAGTAGAGGACAGGGGAGCTCCTACGAGCAGTACTTC; CDR3: CASSRGQGSSYEQYF
size: few; J: TRBJ1-2; D: NA; V: TRBV5-4; DNA: TGTGCCAGCAGCTTGCCTTGGGGGGGCTATGGCTACACCTTC; CDR3: CASSLPWGGYGYTF
size: few; J: TRBJ1-1; D: NA; V: TRBV7-9; DNA: TGTGCCAGCAGCTTAAGAGGGAACACTGAAGCTTTCTTT; CDR3: CASSLRGNTEAFF
size: NA; J: TRBJ2-3; D: NA; V: TRBV12-5; DNA: TGTGCTAGTGGTTTGGTACTAGCCGAAACAGATACGCAGTATTTT; CDR3: CASGLVLAETDTQYF
size: NA; J: TRBJ1-6; D: TRBD1; V: TRBV6-6; DNA: TGTGCCAGCAGTAGAGGGGACAGTTCACCCCTCCACTTT; CDR3: CASSRGDSSPLHF
size: NA; J: TRBJ2-1; D: NA; V: TRBV5-1; DNA: TGCGCCAGCAGCTTGTCTCTCCCGAGTGAGGGTAATGAGCAGTTCTTC; CDR3: CASSLSLPSEGNEQFF
size: NA; J: TRBJ2-1; D: TRBD2; V: TRBV7-3; DNA: TGTGCCAGCAGCCTAGTTAGCGGGAGGAATACCTACAATGAGCAGTTCTTC; CDR3: CASSLVSGRNTYNEQFF
size: NA; J: TRBJ2-1; D: TRBD2; V: TRBV9; DNA: TGTGCCAGCAATCCAGTAGCGGGAAATGAGCAGTTCTTC; CDR3: CASNPVAGNEQFF
size: NA; J: TRBJ2-1; D: NA; V: TRBV7-9; DNA: TGTGCCAGCAGCTTAGCCGAGGAGCAGTTCTTC; CDR3: CASSLAEEQFF
size: NA; J: TRBJ2-3; D: TRBD1; V: TRBV29-1; DNA: TGCAGCGTCGGACAGGGGGTTAGCACAGATACGCAGTATTTT; CDR3: CSVGQGVSTDTQYF
size: NA; J: TRBJ2-1; D: TRBD1; V: TRBV5-1; DNA: TGCGCCAGCAGCCCCCGGACAGGGCTGTACAATGAGCAGTTCTTC; CDR3: CASSPRTGLYNEQFF
size: NA; J: TRBJ2-3; D: NA; V: TRBV29-1; DNA: TGCAGCGTTGAGCTCCAGCGCACGCAGTATTTT; CDR3: CSVELQRTQYF